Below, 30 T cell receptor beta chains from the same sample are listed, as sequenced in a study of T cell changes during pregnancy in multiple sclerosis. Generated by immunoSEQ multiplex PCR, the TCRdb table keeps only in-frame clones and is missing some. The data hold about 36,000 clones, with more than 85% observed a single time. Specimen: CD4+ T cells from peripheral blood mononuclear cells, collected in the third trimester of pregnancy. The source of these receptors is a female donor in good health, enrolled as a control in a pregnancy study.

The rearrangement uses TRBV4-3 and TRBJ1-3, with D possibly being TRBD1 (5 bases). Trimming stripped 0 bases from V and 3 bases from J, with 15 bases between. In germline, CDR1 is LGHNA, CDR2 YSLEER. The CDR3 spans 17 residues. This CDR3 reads CASSQERGGTLGNTIYF. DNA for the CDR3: TGCGCCAGCAGCCAAGAAAGAGGAGGGACGCTTGGAAACACCATATATTTT.

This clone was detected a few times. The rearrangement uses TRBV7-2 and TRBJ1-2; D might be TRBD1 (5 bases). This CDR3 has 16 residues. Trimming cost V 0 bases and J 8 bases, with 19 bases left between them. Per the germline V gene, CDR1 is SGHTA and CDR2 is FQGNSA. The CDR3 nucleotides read TGTGCCAGCAGCTTAGCAAAACTCGGCAGGGCGGGAGGCTACACCTTC. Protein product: CASSLAKLGRAGGYTF.

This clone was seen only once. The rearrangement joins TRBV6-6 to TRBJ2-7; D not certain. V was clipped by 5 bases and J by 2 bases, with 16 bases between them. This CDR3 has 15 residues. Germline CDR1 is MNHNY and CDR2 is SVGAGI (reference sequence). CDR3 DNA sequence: TGTGCCAGCAGTACCCCGACTCGCTTAACCTACGAGCAGTACTTC. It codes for CASSTPTRLTYEQYF.

The CDR3 protein is CASRDFSTDTQYF. The CDR3, as DNA: TGTGCCAGCCGGGACTTCAGCACAGATACGCAGTATTTT. The rearrangement joins TRBV6-1 to TRBJ2-3; possible D gene TRBD2, 6 bases. The CDR3 extends over 13 amino acids. CDR1 and CDR2 (germline): MNHNS, SASEGT. The ends were cut back, 8 bases at V and 0 bases at J, with 9 bases in the middle.

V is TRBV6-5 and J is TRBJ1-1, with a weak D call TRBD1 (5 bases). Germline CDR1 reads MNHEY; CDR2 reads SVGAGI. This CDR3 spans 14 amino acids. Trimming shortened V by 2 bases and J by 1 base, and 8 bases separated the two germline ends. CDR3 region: CASSYRQGNTEAFF. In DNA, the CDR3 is TGTGCCAGCAGTTACAGGCAGGGGAACACTGAAGCTTTCTTT.

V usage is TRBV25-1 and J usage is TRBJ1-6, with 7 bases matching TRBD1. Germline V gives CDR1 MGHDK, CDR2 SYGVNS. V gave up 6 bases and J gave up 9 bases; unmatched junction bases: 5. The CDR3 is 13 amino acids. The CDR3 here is CASRRQGGSPLHF. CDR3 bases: TGTGCCAGCAGGAGACAGGGAGGTTCACCCCTCCACTTT.

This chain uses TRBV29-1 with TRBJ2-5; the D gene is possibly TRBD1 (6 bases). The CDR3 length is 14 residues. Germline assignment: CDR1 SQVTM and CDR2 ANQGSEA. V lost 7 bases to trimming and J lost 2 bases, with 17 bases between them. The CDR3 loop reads CSARQVLRQETQYF. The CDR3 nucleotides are TGCAGCGCTAGACAGGTCCTAAGGCAAGAGACCCAGTACTTC.

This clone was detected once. The CDR3 is CASSTGQGASSYGYTF. The CDR3 coding sequence is TGTGCCAGTAGTACGGGACAGGGGGCCTCATCCTATGGCTACACCTTC. The rearrangement joins TRBV19 to TRBJ1-2; 12 nucleotides line up with TRBD1. After removal of 4 bases from V and 4 bases from J, the junction contained 7 bases not matched to a gene. This CDR3 comprises 16 residues. Germline CDR1 and CDR2: LNHDA and SQIVND (reference sequence).

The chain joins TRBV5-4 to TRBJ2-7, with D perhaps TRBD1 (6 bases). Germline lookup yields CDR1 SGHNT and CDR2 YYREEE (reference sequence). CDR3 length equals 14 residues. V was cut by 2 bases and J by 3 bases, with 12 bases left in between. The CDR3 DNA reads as TGTGCCAGCAGCTTAAGGGGGAGAAGCTACGAGCAGTACTTC. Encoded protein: CASSLRGRSYEQYF.

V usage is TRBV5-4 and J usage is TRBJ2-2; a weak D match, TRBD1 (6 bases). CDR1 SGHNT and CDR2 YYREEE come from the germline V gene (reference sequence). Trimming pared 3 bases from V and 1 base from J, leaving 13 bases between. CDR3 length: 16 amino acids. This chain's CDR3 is CASSSLDRLNTGELFF. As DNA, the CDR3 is TGTGCCAGCAGCTCTTTAGACAGGCTGAACACCGGGGAGCTGTTTTTT.

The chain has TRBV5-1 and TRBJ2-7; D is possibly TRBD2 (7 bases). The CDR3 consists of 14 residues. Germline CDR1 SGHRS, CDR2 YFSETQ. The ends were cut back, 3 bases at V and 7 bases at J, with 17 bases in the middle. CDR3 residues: CASSWRGPPEEQYF. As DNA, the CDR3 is TGCGCCAGCAGCTGGCGGGGGCCCCCTGAGGAGCAGTACTTC.

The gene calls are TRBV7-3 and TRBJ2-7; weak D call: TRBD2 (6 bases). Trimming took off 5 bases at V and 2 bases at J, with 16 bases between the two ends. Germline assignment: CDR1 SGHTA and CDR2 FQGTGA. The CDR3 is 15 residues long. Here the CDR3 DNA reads TGTGCCAGCAGCCCCCAGAGTGCGGGGCCCTACGAGCAGTACTTC. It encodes CASSPQSAGPYEQYF. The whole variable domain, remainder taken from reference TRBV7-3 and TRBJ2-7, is GAGVSQTPSNKVTEKGKYVELRCDPISGHTALYWYRQSLGQGPEFLIYFQGTGAADDSGLPNDRFFAVRPEGSVSTLKIQRTERGDSAVYLCASSPQSAGPYEQYFGPGTRLTVT.

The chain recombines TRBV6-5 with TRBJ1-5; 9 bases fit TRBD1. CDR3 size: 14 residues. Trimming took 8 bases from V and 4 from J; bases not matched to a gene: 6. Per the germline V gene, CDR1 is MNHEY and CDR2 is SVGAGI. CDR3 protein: CASSRTGENQPQHF. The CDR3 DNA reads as TGTGCCAGCTCCAGGACAGGGGAAAATCAGCCCCAGCATTTT.

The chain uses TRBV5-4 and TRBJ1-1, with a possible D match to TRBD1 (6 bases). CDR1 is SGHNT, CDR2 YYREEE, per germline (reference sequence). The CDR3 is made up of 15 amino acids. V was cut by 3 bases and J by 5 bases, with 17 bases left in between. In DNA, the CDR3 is TGTGCCAGCAGCTACTCTGGGGGCGCGAGGACTGAAGCTTTCTTT. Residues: CASSYSGGARTEAFF.

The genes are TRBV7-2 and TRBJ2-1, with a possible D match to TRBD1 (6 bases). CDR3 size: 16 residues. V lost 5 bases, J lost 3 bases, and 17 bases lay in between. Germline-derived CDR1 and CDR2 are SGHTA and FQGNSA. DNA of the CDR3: TGTGCCAGCAGCGCCTTGACAGGTTCCCTCTACAATGAGCAGTTCTTC. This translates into CASSALTGSLYNEQFF. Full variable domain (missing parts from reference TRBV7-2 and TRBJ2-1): GAGVSQSPSNKVTEKGKDVELRCDPISGHTALYWYRQSLGQGLEFLIYFQGNSAPDKSGLPSDRFSAERTGGSVSTLTIQRTQQEDSAVYLCASSALTGSLYNEQFFGPGTRLTVL.

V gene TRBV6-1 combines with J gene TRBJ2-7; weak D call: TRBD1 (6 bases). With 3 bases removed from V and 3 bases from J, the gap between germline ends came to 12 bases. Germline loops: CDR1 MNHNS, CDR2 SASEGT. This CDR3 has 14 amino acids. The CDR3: CASSEPGHNYEQYF. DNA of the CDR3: TGTGCCAGCAGTGAGCCGGGACACAACTACGAGCAGTACTTC.

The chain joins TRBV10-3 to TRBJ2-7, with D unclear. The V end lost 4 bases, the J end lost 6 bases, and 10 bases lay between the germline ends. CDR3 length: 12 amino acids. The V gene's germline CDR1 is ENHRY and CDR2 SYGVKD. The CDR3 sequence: CAISGIGSEQYF. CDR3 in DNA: TGTGCCATCAGTGGTATTGGTAGCGAGCAGTACTTC.

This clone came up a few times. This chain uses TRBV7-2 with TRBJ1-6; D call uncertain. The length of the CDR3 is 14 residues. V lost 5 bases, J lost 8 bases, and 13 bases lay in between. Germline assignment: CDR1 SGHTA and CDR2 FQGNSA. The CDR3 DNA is TGTGCCAGCAGCCCCCCAGAAACGCATTCACCCCTCCACTTT. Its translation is CASSPPETHSPLHF.

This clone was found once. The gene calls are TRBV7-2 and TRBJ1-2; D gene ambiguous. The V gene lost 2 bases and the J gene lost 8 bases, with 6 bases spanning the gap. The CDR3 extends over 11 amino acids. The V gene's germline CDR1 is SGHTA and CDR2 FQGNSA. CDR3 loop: CASSLIGGYTF. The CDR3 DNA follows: TGTGCCAGCAGCTTAATCGGGGGCTACACCTTC.

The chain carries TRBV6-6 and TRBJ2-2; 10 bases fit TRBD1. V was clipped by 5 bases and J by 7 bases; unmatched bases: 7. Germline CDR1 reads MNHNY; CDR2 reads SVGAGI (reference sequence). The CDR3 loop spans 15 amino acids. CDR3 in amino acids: CASSPGTGVDGELFF. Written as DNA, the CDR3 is TGTGCCAGCAGTCCAGGGACAGGGGTGGACGGGGAGCTGTTTTTT.

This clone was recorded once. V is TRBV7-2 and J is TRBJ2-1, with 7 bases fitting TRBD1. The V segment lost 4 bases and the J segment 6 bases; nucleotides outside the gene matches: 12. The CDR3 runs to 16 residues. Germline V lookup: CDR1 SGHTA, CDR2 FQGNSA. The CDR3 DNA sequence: TGTGCCAGCAGCTCTACCGGGACAGTTACTACCAATGAGCAGTTCTTC. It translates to CASSSTGTVTTNEQFF.

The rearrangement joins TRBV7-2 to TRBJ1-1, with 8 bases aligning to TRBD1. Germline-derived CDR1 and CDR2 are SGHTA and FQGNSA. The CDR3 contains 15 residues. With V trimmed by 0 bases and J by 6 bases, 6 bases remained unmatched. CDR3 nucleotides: TGTGCCAGCAGCTTAGCGCCACAGGGGGGTGCTGAAGCTTTCTTT. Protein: CASSLAPQGGAEAFF. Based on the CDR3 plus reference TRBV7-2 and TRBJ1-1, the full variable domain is GAGVSQSPSNKVTEKGKDVELRCDPISGHTALYWYRQSLGQGLEFLIYFQGNSAPDKSGLPSDRFSAERTGGSVSTLTIQRTQQEDSAVYLCASSLAPQGGAEAFFGQGTRLTVV.

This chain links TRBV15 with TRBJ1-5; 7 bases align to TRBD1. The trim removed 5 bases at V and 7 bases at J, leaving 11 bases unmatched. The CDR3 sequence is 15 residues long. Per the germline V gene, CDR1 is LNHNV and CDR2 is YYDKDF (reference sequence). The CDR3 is CATSSGQKIRQPQHF. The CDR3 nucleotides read TGTGCCACCAGCTCGGGACAGAAGATAAGGCAGCCCCAGCATTTT. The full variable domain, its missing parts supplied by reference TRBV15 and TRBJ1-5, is DAMVIQNPRYQVTQFGKPVTLSCSQTLNHNVMYWYQQKSSQAPKLLFHYYDKDFNNEADTPDNFQSRRPNTSFCFLDIRSPGLGDTAMYLCATSSGQKIRQPQHFGDGTRLSIL.

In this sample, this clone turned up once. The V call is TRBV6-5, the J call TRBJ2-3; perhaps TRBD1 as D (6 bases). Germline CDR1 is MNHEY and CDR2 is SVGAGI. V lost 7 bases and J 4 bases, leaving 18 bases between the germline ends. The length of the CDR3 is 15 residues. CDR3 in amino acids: CASTRKDRPSDTQYF. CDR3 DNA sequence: TGTGCCAGCACACGCAAGGACAGACCTTCAGATACGCAGTATTTT.

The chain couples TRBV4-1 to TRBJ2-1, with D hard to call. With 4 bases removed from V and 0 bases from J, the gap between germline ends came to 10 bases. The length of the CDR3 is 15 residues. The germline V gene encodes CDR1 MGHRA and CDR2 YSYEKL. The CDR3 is CASSLHPGSYNEQFF. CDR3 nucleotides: TGCGCCAGCAGCCTCCACCCCGGCTCCTACAATGAGCAGTTCTTC.

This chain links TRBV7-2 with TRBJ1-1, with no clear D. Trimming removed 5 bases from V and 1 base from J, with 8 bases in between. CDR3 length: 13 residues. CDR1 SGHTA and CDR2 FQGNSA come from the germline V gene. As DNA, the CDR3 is TGTGCCAGCAGCCAACTCCGGAACACTGAAGCTTTCTTT. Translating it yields CASSQLRNTEAFF.

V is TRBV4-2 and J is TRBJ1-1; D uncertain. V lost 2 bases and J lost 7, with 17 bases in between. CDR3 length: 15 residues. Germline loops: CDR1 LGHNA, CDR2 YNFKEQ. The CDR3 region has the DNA TGTGCCAGCAGCCAATCCGATGCGAGGTTGTATGAAGCTTTCTTT. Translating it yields CASSQSDARLYEAFF.

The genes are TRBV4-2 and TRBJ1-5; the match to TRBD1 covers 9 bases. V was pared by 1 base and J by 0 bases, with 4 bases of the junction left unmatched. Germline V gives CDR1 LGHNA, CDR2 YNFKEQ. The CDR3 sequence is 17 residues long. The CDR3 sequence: CASSQGTGDYSNQPQHF. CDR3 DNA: TGTGCCAGCAGCCAAGGGACAGGGGATTATAGCAATCAGCCCCAGCATTTT.

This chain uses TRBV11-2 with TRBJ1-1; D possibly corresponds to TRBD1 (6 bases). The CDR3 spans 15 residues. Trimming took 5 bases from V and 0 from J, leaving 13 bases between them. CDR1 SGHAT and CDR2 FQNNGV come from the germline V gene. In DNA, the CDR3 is TGTGCCAGCAGCCTAGGACAGAGCATGAACACTGAAGCTTTCTTT. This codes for CASSLGQSMNTEAFF.

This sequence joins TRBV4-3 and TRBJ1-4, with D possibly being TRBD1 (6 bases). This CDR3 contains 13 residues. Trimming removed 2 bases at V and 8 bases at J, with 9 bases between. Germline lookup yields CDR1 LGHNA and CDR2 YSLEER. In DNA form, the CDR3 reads TGCGCCAGCAGCCAAACAGGGCGGGAAAAACTGTTTTTT. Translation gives CASSQTGREKLFF.